Presented here are 8 T cell receptor beta chains from one specimen sequenced in a study of cytomegalovirus exposure and HLA in healthy donors. Sequencing used immunoSEQ multiplex PCR; TCRdb keeps in-frame clones, though not all of them. The sample carries 200,000 to 300,000 clones, around 88% recorded once. The sequenced sample was PBMCs. The origin of the receptors is a woman aged 25 to 39 in good health and CMV-seropositive.

The rearrangement joins TRBV5-6 to TRBJ2-5; TRBD2 aligns across 10 bases. Germline CDR1 is SGHDT and CDR2 is YYEEEE. The V segment lost 4 bases and the J segment 7 bases; nucleotides outside the gene matches: 10. The CDR3 is made up of 15 amino acids. CDR3 amino acids: CASSPGAGGLLTQYF. The CDR3 bases are TGTGCCAGCAGCCCTGGAGCGGGAGGGTTGTTGACCCAGTACTTC. The whole variable domain, remainder taken from reference TRBV5-6 and TRBJ2-5, is DAGVTQSPTHLIKTRGQQVTLRCSPKSGHDTVSWYQQALGQGPQFIFQYYEEEERQRGNFPDRFSGHQFPNYSSELNVNALLLGDSALYLCASSPGAGGLLTQYFGPGTRLLVL.

The genes are TRBV5-6 and TRBJ2-2; tentative D call: TRBD2 (5 bases). V was cut by 4 bases and J by 1 base, with 14 bases left in between. The CDR3 contains 16 residues. The germline V gene encodes CDR1 SGHDT and CDR2 YYEEEE. CDR3 sequence reads: CASSLPGGGNTGELFF. For the CDR3, the DNA is TGTGCCAGCAGCCTTCCGGGCGGAGGGAACACCGGGGAGCTGTTTTTT.

The chain combines TRBV5-1 with TRBJ2-2; D might be TRBD1 (5 bases). The CDR3 runs to 13 residues. Trimming shortened V by 6 bases and J by 5 bases, and 11 bases separated the two germline ends. Germline lookup yields CDR1 SGHRS and CDR2 YFSETQ. The CDR3 region has the DNA TGCGCCAGCACCCCAGGGCTTACCGGGGAGCTGTTTTTT. It specifies CASTPGLTGELFF.

The gene calls are TRBV10-3 and TRBJ2-7; 9 positions agree with TRBD1. The CDR3 runs to 14 residues. The V segment lost 4 bases and the J segment 7 bases; nucleotides outside the gene matches: 8. Germline CDR1 is ENHRY and CDR2 is SYGVKD. The DNA of the CDR3 is TGTGCCATCAGTGGGGACAGGGACCTACCTGAGCAGTACTTC. Its protein is CAISGDRDLPEQYF.

The gene calls are TRBV5-8 and TRBJ2-1, with 7 bases identical to TRBD1. This CDR3 has 16 amino acids. J lost 4 bases, V lost 0 bases, and 7 bases had no gene match. Germline V lookup: CDR1 SGHTS, CDR2 YDEGEE. CDR3 protein: CASSLGRGQLYNEQFF. In DNA form, the CDR3 reads TGTGCCAGCAGCTTGGGTCGGGGACAGTTGTACAATGAGCAGTTCTTC.

The chain couples TRBV27 to TRBJ1-2, with 9 bases that match TRBD1. The CDR3 consists of 13 residues. CDR1 and CDR2 from the germline V gene are MNHEY and SMNVEV (reference sequence). Trimming took 6 bases from V and 7 from J; bases not matched to a gene: 6. The CDR3 region is CASSPDRGGGYTF. CDR3 sequence (DNA): TGTGCCAGCAGCCCGGACAGGGGAGGTGGCTACACCTTC.

This clone was counted a single time. The CDR3 region is CASEPRTEYRANTGELFF. The CDR3 coding sequence is TGTGCCAGTGAACCAAGGACAGAATATAGAGCGAACACCGGGGAGCTGTTTTTT. This rearrangement joins TRBV27 to TRBJ2-2; a possible D gene is TRBD1 (6 bases). Germline V gene sequence: CDR1 MNHEY, CDR2 SMNVEV (reference sequence). This CDR3 is built from 18 residues. Deletions cut 9 bases from V and 0 bases from J, with 23 bases between.

With regard to this clone: Other DNA sequences in the same sample also yield this CDR3. The chain combines TRBV5-1 with TRBJ1-1, with D maybe TRBD1 (5 bases). Trimming took 5 bases from V and 5 from J, leaving 13 bases between them. The CDR3 has 13 amino acids. Germline V lookup: CDR1 SGHRS, CDR2 YFSETQ. In DNA, the CDR3 is TGCGCCAGCAGAGGGCAGGGTGGGACTGAAGCTTTCTTT. Translated, it gives CASRGQGGTEAFF.